This record concerns one T cell receptor (beta chain) sequence. This sample was included in a study of blood T cell repertoires in COVID-19. Study information: COVID-19 samples, acute and convalescent, were from the United States, Italy and Spain.

Enrollees, about 18 to 89 years old, lived in 20 to 25 US areas. Per the study methods: Estimates of nucleated cell counts were drawn from the amplification of reference gene primers. The assay was immunoSEQ multiplex PCR, and TCRdb's table has in-frame clones only and misses some. D and trimming were read from the DNA, whereas the V and J calls and clone size are those reported in that table. The data hold approximately 230,000 clones, with roughly 88% observed a single time. Germline CDR1 reads SGDLS; CDR2 reads YYNGEE. Trimming pared 7 bases from V and 0 bases from J, leaving 15 bases between. The CDR3 length is 15 residues.

This clonotype was sampled from a woman aged 45-65 years with acute COVID-19. Sequences were obtained from PBMCs or T cells enriched from blood (not recorded which). This chain links TRBV9 with TRBJ2-3, with a tentative D call TRBD2 (6 bases). CDR3: CASSRGIGSTDTQYF. CDR3 bases: TGTGCCAGCTCACGGGGGATTGGTAGCACAGATACGCAGTATTTT.